Each of the 17 T cell receptor beta chains below was sequenced from the same sample in a study of T cell changes during pregnancy in multiple sclerosis. Libraries were prepared by immunoSEQ multiplex PCR; TCRdb keeps only in-frame clonotypes and omits some of them. The sample yields about 50,000 clones, 85% to 95% seen once. The material sequenced was CD4+ T cells from peripheral blood mononuclear cells, taken in the third trimester of pregnancy. These receptors came from a female donor with multiple sclerosis, enrolled in a pregnancy study.

J is TRBJ1-2 and V is TRBV7-9, with 11 bases fitting TRBD1. V trimming: 5 bases; J trimming: 4 bases; junction bases outside the gene matches: 12. The CDR3 consists of 17 residues. CDR1 and CDR2 from the germline V gene are SEHNR and FQNEAQ (reference sequence). CDR3 region: CASSPWGAGTGGYGYTF. The CDR3, as DNA: TGTGCCAGCAGCCCTTGGGGTGCCGGGACAGGGGGCTATGGCTACACCTTC.

J is TRBJ2-7 and V is TRBV7-2, with D possibly being TRBD2 (5 bases). The length of the CDR3 is 14 residues. Germline loops: CDR1 SGHTA, CDR2 FQGNSA. Between the trimmed V and J ends, which lost 5 bases and 2 bases, there was a span of 13 bases. The CDR3 DNA reads as TGTGCCAGCAGCCCTCTTGCGGGCCCCTACGAGCAGTACTTC. This sequence encodes CASSPLAGPYEQYF.

The chain is built from TRBV6-5 and TRBJ2-5, with D tentatively TRBD1 (6 bases). V lost 2 bases and J 2 bases, leaving 12 bases between the germline ends. Germline V gives CDR1 MNHEY, CDR2 SVGAGI. This CDR3 spans 15 amino acids. The CDR3 region is CASSYTGTTQETQYF. The DNA for the CDR3 is TGTGCCAGCAGTTACACCGGGACAACTCAAGAGACCCAGTACTTC.

The chain has TRBV5-1 and TRBJ2-7, with D possibly matching TRBD1 (5 bases). Germline V gives CDR1 SGHRS, CDR2 YFSETQ. Trimming removed 4 bases at V and 6 bases at J, with 8 bases between. This CDR3 has 11 amino acids. CDR3 nucleotide sequence: TGCGCCAGCAGCGCCCAGGGCGAGCAGTACTTC. This gives the protein CASSAQGEQYF.

The V and J genes are TRBV4-3 and TRBJ2-3; D unclear. The CDR3 spans 16 residues. Trimming cost V 1 base and J 2 bases, with 13 bases left between them. Germline V gene data show CDR1 as LGHNA and CDR2 as YSLEER. CDR3 residues: CASSQVNRRPTDTQYF. In DNA, the CDR3 is TGCGCCAGCAGCCAAGTTAATCGGCGGCCCACAGATACGCAGTATTTT.

Only a few counts were recorded for this clone. The V and J genes are TRBV11-2 and TRBJ1-4, with TRBD1 as a possible D gene (6 bases). Trimming left V 4 bases short and J 5 bases short, with 11 bases between. Germline V CDR1 and CDR2: SGHAT, FQNNGV. There are 14 residues in the CDR3. CDR3 nucleotide sequence: TGTGCCAGCAGCTCGGACAGACTCAATGAAAAACTGTTTTTT. Translated, it gives CASSSDRLNEKLFF. Variable domain in full (rest from reference TRBV11-2 and TRBJ1-4): EAGVAQSPRYKIIEKRQSVAFWCNPISGHATLYWYQQILGQGPKLLIQFQNNGVVDDSQLPKDRFSAERLKGVDSTLKIQPAKLEDSAVYLCASSSDRLNEKLFFGSGTQLSVL.

The chain joins TRBV11-2 to TRBJ1-2; TRBD1 is a possible D gene (6 bases). Trimming took 5 bases from V and 0 from J, leaving 13 bases between them. The CDR3 spans 15 residues. CDR1 and CDR2 from the germline V gene are SGHAT and FQNNGV. The CDR3 nucleotides are TGTGCCAGCAGCGAACAGGGTCCCGCTAACTATGGCTACACCTTC. Translating it yields CASSEQGPANYGYTF.

The chain recombines TRBV5-8 with TRBJ2-1; 7 nucleotides align to TRBD2. V trimming: 0 bases; J trimming: 0 bases; junction bases outside the gene matches: 6. Germline CDR1 reads SGHTS; CDR2 reads YDEGEE. The CDR3 consists of 17 residues. CDR3 in amino acids: CASSLGEGWSSYNEQFF. The CDR3 region has the DNA TGTGCCAGCAGCTTGGGGGAGGGTTGGAGCTCCTACAATGAGCAGTTCTTC.

Only one count was recorded for this clone. The chain employs TRBV19 and TRBJ1-3; D might be TRBD1 (6 bases). The ends were cut back, 5 bases at V and 4 bases at J, with 15 bases in the middle. Germline CDR1 reads LNHDA; CDR2 reads SQIVND (reference sequence). The CDR3 spans 15 residues. The CDR3 sequence is CASSSRTVNGNTIYF. The CDR3 DNA sequence: TGTGCCAGTAGTTCCCGGACAGTCAACGGAAACACCATATATTTT.

For the CDR3, the DNA is TGTGCCAGCAGTCGACAGTTACGCACCGGGGAGCTGTTTTTT. Translating gives CASSRQLRTGELFF. The rearrangement uses TRBV7-2 and TRBJ2-2, with D possibly matching TRBD1 (5 bases). V gave up 6 bases and J gave up 4 bases, with 12 bases separating them. CDR3 length: 14 residues. Germline V gene data show CDR1 as SGHTA and CDR2 as FQGNSA.

J is TRBJ2-2 and V is TRBV6-6, with 7 bases matching TRBD2. Germline V gene lookup returns CDR1 MNHNY and CDR2 SVGAGI (reference sequence). The CDR3 runs 14 residues. The V and J ends lost 7 bases and 6 bases, in that order; junction bases with no gene match: 8. CDR3 protein: CASTSGVGAGELFF. For the CDR3, the DNA is TGTGCCAGCACCAGCGGGGTGGGGGCCGGGGAGCTGTTTTTT.

The V gene is TRBV6-5, the J gene TRBJ1-1; 8 nucleotides agree with TRBD1. V was pared by 9 bases and J by 3 bases, with 6 bases of the junction left unmatched. The germline gives CDR1 MNHEY, CDR2 SVGAGI. There are 13 residues in the CDR3. CDR3 DNA sequence: TGTGCCAGTAGACAGGGGATGGACACTGAAGCTTTCTTT. It specifies CASRQGMDTEAFF.

This chain connects TRBV15 to TRBJ1-2, with 10 bases lining up with TRBD1. The CDR3 contains 15 residues. Germline CDR1 LNHNV, CDR2 YYDKDF (reference sequence). V lost 3 bases and J lost 4; bases outside the gene matches: 5. This CDR3 reads CATSSAGTGAYGYTF. The CDR3 DNA reads as TGTGCCACCAGCAGTGCCGGGACAGGGGCCTATGGCTACACCTTC.

This sequence joins TRBV7-9 and TRBJ2-5; the D gene is possibly TRBD2 (6 bases). Between the trimmed V and J ends, which lost 2 bases and 0 bases, there was a span of 13 bases. The germline V gene encodes CDR1 SEHNR and CDR2 FQNEAQ (reference sequence). The CDR3 length is 16 residues. DNA of the CDR3: TGTGCCAGCAGCTTAAAGGGACTTCAGTACCAAGAGACCCAGTACTTC. Amino acids: CASSLKGLQYQETQYF.

This clone was seen a handful of times. The gene calls are TRBV2 and TRBJ2-7; D possibly corresponds to TRBD1 (5 bases). The V gene lost 6 bases and the J gene lost 0 bases, with 18 bases spanning the gap. CDR1 is SNHLY and CDR2 is FYNNEI in the germline V gene. The CDR3 length is 16 residues. CDR3 sequence reads: CASRGALVLSSYEQYF. The CDR3 region has the DNA TGTGCCAGCAGAGGGGCCTTAGTCCTGAGCTCCTACGAGCAGTACTTC. The entire variable domain, with the rest obtained from reference TRBV2 and TRBJ2-7, is as follows: EPEVTQTPSHQVTQMGQEVILRCVPISNHLYFYWYRQILGQKVEFLVSFYNNEISEKSEIFDDQFSVERPDGSNFTLKIRSTKLEDSAMYFCASRGALVLSSYEQYFGPGTRLTVT.

V gene TRBV5-1 combines with J gene TRBJ1-1; the match to TRBD1 covers 7 bases. Losses at the gene ends were 4 bases for V and 1 base for J; bases not matched to a gene: 10. Germline V gene data show CDR1 as SGHRS and CDR2 as YFSETQ. The CDR3 is made up of 16 amino acids. This CDR3 is CASSQQTGYKNTEAFF. CDR3 in DNA: TGCGCCAGCAGCCAGCAGACAGGGTACAAGAACACTGAAGCTTTCTTT.

The chain combines TRBV19 with TRBJ2-5, with TRBD1 matching over 7 bases. Germline CDR1 reads LNHDA; CDR2 reads SQIVND (reference sequence). This CDR3 comprises 12 residues. The trim removed 8 bases at V and 4 bases at J, leaving 4 bases unmatched. CDR3 nucleotides: TGTGCCAGTTCCCAGGGGGTAGAGACCCAGTACTTC. It yields the protein CASSQGVETQYF.